One T cell receptor (beta chain) is described in this entry. Its antigen is not known. It was with 60 Vbeta and 13 Jbeta primers that the PCR ran. The assay was immunoSEQ multiplex PCR, and TCRdb's table has in-frame clones only and misses some. Here the sample spans some 100,000 clones, roughly four fifths being singletons. V trimming: 6 bases; J trimming: 6 bases; junction bases outside the gene matches: 4. The germline gives CDR1 LNHDA, CDR2 SQIVND (reference sequence). CDR3 length: 14 amino acids. This sample is drawn from a study of cytomegalovirus exposure and HLA in healthy donors. Study outcomes and limitations: From TCR beta sequences, most subjects' HLA-A and HLA-B alleles were reportedly predicted accurately.

The clonotype comes from a male donor in good health and CMV-seropositive. The genes are TRBV19 and TRBJ1-6; TRBD1 matches 8 bases. The specimen was PBMCs. The DNA of the CDR3 is TGTGCCAGTAGCTCAGGGGGCTTTAATTCACCCCTCCACTTT. It yields the protein CASSSGGFNSPLHF. The whole variable domain, filled in from reference TRBV19 and TRBJ1-6, reads DGGITQSPKYLFRKEGQNVTLSCEQNLNHDAMYWYRQDPGQGLRLIYYSQIVNDFQKGDIAEGYSVSREKKESFPLTVTSAQKNPTAFYLCASSSGGFNSPLHFGNGTRLTVT.